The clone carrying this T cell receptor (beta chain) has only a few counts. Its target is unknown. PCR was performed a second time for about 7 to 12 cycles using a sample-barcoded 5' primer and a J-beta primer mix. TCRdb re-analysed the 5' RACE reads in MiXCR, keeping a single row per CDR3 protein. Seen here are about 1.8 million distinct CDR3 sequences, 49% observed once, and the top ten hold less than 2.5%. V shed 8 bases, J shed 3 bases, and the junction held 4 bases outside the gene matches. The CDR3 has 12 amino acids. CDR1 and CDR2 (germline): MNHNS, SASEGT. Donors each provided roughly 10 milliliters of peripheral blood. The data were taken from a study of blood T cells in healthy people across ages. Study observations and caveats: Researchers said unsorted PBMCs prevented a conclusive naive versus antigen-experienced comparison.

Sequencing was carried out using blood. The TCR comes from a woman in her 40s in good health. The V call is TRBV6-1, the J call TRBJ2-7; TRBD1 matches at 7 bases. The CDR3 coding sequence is TGTGCCAGCTCAGGACAGGACTACGAGCAGTACTTC. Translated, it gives CASSGQDYEQYF.